Presented here are 16 T cell receptor beta chains from one specimen sequenced in a study of T cells in Graves' hyperthyroidism and ophthalmopathy (dated by TCRdb to about 2019). The library was built by means of multiplex PCR. This sample was sequenced with an Illumina HiSeq 2000. The TCR beta CDR3 regions were amplified from RNA transcripts. For the first round of RT-PCR on the TCR CDR3, the HTBI primer set was used together with the Qiagen OneStep RT-PCR kit. TCRdb ran its own pipeline on the public reads, namely fastp trimming at Q25 and MiXCR clone calling, and kept in-frame beta chains. Each entry is one CDR3 protein sequence, shown with its most common DNA and genes. Within this sample are more than 300,000 distinct CDR3 sequences, with approximately 15% of them counted one time only. The ten largest make up around 10% of the sample. Sequencing used blood. The receptors here all came from an older woman with Graves' hyperthyroidism.

This clonotype was counted many times. The chain joins TRBV11-2 to TRBJ2-4; D gene uncertain. The CDR3 sequence is 16 residues long. V lost 5 bases, J lost 6 bases, and 20 bases lay in between. CDR1 is SGHAT and CDR2 is FQNNGV in the germline V gene. DNA of the CDR3: TGTGCCAGCAGCCTTAGACCCGGTCCGGGTTCAAACATTCAGTACTTC. Protein sequence: CASSLRPGPGSNIQYF.

This clonotype was seen many times. The chain links TRBV20-1 to TRBJ2-1; 9 bases are shared with TRBD2. Germline CDR1 is DFQATT and CDR2 is SNEGSKA (reference sequence). The length of the CDR3 is 16 residues. The CDR3, as DNA: TGCAGCGCGAAGGGGGGGCGGGGACTAGCTTACAATGAGCAGTTCTTC. It translates to CSAKGGRGLAYNEQFF.

The sample holds many counts of this clonotype. The chain has TRBV6-5 and TRBJ2-7; TRBD2 might be the D (5 bases). Germline V gene lookup returns CDR1 MNHEY and CDR2 SVGAGI. V shed 0 bases and J shed 2 bases, with 14 bases lying between them. The CDR3 extends over 16 amino acids. As DNA, the CDR3 is TGTGCCAGCAGTTACTCGATTCCTAGCAGTACCTACGAGCAGTACTTC. The encoded protein is CASSYSIPSSTYEQYF.

This clonotype was observed many times. The chain uses TRBV11-1 and TRBJ2-7, with D uncertain. Deletions cut 2 bases from V and 7 bases from J, with 15 bases between. From germline, CDR1 is SGHAT and CDR2 FQDESV (reference sequence). The CDR3 totals 14 residues. DNA of the CDR3: TGTGCCAGCAGCTTATATTTGCTCGCGCGAGAGCAGTACTTC. The encoded protein is CASSLYLLAREQYF.

This clonotype was seen many times. This chain links TRBV12-3 or TRBV12-4 with TRBJ2-7, with TRBD1 matching over 8 bases. Trimming took 5 bases from V and 1 from J; bases not matched to a gene: 7. The CDR3 has 15 residues. The CDR3 nucleotides are TGTGCCAGCAGTAAAGGGACAGGACTTTCCTACGAGCAGTACTTC. As protein: CASSKGTGLSYEQYF.

This clonotype was detected a few times. The chain combines TRBV20-1 with TRBJ1-4; 7 bases agree with TRBD1. V lost 5 bases to trimming and J lost 7 bases; unmatched junction nucleotides: 7. This CDR3 has 13 residues. Germline V gene lookup returns CDR1 DFQATT and CDR2 SNEGSKA (reference sequence). The CDR3 here is CSAPGTEGEKLFF. DNA for the CDR3: TGCAGTGCTCCCGGGACAGAAGGTGAAAAACTGTTTTTT.

This clonotype was counted ten times or more. The chain links TRBV29-1 to TRBJ2-5, with 8 bases matching TRBD1. The CDR3 loop spans 13 amino acids. The germline gives CDR1 SQVTM, CDR2 ANQGSEA. The V and J ends lost 0 bases and 5 bases, in that order; junction bases with no gene match: 2. The CDR3 spells CSVEEAGGETQYF. The CDR3 bases are TGCAGCGTTGAAGAGGCAGGGGGCGAGACCCAGTACTTC.

Only a few counts were recorded for this clonotype. The chain uses TRBV5-8 and TRBJ2-5; D is perhaps TRBD2 (6 bases). Germline V gene data show CDR1 as SGHTS and CDR2 as YDEGEE. Trimming took 0 bases from V and 0 from J, leaving 12 bases between them. The CDR3 sequence is 16 residues long. Here the CDR3 DNA reads TGTGCCAGCAGCTTGGGGCTAGCGCAGTACCAAGAGACCCAGTACTTC. Protein sequence: CASSLGLAQYQETQYF.

This chain links TRBV19 with TRBJ1-3; weak D call: TRBD1 (5 bases). Germline CDR1 LNHDA, CDR2 SQIVND (reference sequence). V was pared by 5 bases and J by 0 bases, with 14 bases between. CDR3 length: 16 residues. CDR3 sequence reads: CASSYLRGSSGNTIYF. In DNA, the CDR3 is TGTGCCAGTAGTTACCTACGGGGCAGCTCTGGAAACACCATATATTTT.

This clonotype was seen a few times. V usage is TRBV12-5 and J usage is TRBJ2-6; the D is unclear. The length of the CDR3 is 14 residues. The germline V and J ends were trimmed by 6 bases and 0 bases, with 6 bases remaining between them. Germline values: CDR1 LGHNT, CDR2 FRNRAP. The CDR3 sequence: CASGRSSGANVLTF. The CDR3 bases are TGTGCTAGTGGCCGGAGCTCTGGGGCCAACGTCCTGACTTTC.

This chain joins TRBV7-8 and TRBJ2-5, with D possibly being TRBD1 or TRBD2 (5 bases each). This CDR3 is built from 14 residues. CDR1 is SGHVS, CDR2 FQNEAQ, per germline. V dropped 3 bases and J dropped 3 bases, with 11 bases sitting between them. Here the CDR3 DNA reads TGTGCCAGCAGCTTTATGGGGGTCAAAGAGACCCAGTACTTC. It translates to CASSFMGVKETQYF.

A few counts support this clonotype. With a much larger clone just one base away, this may be a read error. This sequence joins TRBV5-1 and TRBJ2-1, with no clear D. This CDR3 comprises 14 residues. The germline gives CDR1 SGHRS, CDR2 YFSETQ. CDR3 in DNA: TGCGCCAGCAGCTCCGCTCGCTCCTACAATGAGCAGCTCTTC. This encodes CASSSARSYNEQLF.

This clonotype was seen ten or more times. V gene TRBV11-3 combines with J gene TRBJ2-1; D possibly corresponds to TRBD2 (5 bases). The germline V gene encodes CDR1 SGHNT and CDR2 YENEEA. CDR3 size: 15 residues. The V end was cut by 1 base, the J end by 4 bases, with 11 bases between. This CDR3 reads CASSLGASRYNEQFF. CDR3 DNA: TGTGCCAGCAGCTTAGGGGCTAGCCGGTACAATGAGCAGTTCTTC.

In its sample, this clonotype was seen many times. The chain recombines TRBV10-3 with TRBJ2-5; D may correspond to TRBD1 or TRBD2 (5 bases each). Trimming cost V 3 bases and J 5 bases, with 10 bases left between them. Germline assignment: CDR1 ENHRY and CDR2 SYGVKD. This CDR3 has 13 amino acids. The CDR3 bases are TGTGCCATCAGTGATTCATGGGGGGAGACCCAGTACTTC. Amino acid sequence: CAISDSWGETQYF.

This rearrangement joins TRBV4-1 to TRBJ2-7; weak D call: TRBD2 (5 bases). Per the germline V gene, CDR1 is MGHRA and CDR2 is YSYEKL. Trimming cost V 0 bases and J 0 bases, with 9 bases left between them. The CDR3 is 15 amino acids. CDR3 in amino acids: CASSQDDGSSYEQYF. CDR3 DNA sequence: TGCGCCAGCAGCCAAGATGATGGGAGCTCCTACGAGCAGTACTTC.

The table lists this clonotype with many counts. V usage is TRBV7-8 and J usage is TRBJ2-2, with D maybe TRBD2 (6 bases). The CDR3 is made up of 15 amino acids. Germline CDR1 and CDR2: SGHVS and FQNEAQ. V was pared by 0 bases and J by 5 bases, with 10 bases between. The CDR3 nucleotides are TGTGCCAGCAGCTTAGCGCGGAGGGCGACCGGGGAGCTGTTTTTT. This encodes CASSLARRATGELFF.